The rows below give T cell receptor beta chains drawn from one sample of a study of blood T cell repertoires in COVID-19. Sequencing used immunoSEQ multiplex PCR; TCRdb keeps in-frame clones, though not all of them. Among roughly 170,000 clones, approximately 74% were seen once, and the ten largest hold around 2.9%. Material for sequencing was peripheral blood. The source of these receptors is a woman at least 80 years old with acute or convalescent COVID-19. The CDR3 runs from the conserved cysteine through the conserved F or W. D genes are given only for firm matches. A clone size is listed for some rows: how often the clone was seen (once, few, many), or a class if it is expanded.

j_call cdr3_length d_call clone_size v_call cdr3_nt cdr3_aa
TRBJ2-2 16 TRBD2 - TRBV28 TGTGCCAGCAGTTTCGTAGCGGGAGGTGTGACCGGGGAGCTGTTTTTT CASSFVAGGVTGELFF
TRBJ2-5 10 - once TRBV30 TGTGCCTGGAGCGAAGAGACCCAGTACTTC CAWSEETQYF
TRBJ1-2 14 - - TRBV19 TGTGCCAGTATAGATGAACAGGGCGGCTATGGCTACACCTTC CASIDEQGGYGYTF
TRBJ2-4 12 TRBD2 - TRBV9 TGTGCCAGCAGCTCGACTAGCGGGAGAGAGTACTTC CASSSTSGREYF
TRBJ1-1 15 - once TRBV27 TGTGCCAGCAGGCTAAACGGCGGGGTGCGTACTGAAGCTTTCTTT CASRLNGGVRTEAFF
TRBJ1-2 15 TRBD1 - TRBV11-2 TGTGCCAGCATCCCCGGGACAGGAGGAAACTATGGCTACACCTTC CASIPGTGGNYGYTF
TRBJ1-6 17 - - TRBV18 TGTGCCAGCTCACCAGACGCAGGCGGGCCACAAGGTTCACCCCTCCACTTT CASSPDAGGPQGSPLHF
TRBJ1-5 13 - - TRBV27 TGTGCCAGTATGCAGGGACTCAATCAGCCCCAGCATTTT CASMQGLNQPQHF
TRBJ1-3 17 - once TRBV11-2 TGTGCCAGCAGCCGTCTTACGTCAGGGGATCTAGTTAACACCATATATTTT CASSRLTSGDLVNTIYF
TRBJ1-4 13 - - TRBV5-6 TGTGCCAGCAGCGCGGGACCGCCCGAAAAACTGTTTTTT CASSAGPPEKLFF
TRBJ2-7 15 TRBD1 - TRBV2 TGTGCCAGCAAAGCTAGGACAGGGTCGGCTTACGAGCAGTACTTC CASKARTGSAYEQYF
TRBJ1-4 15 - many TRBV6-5 TGTGCCAGCAGTAACCGACAATCAACTAATGAAAAACTGTTTTTT CASSNRQSTNEKLFF
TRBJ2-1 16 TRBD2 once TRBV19 TGTGCCAGTAACGGTGGTAGCGGGAAATCCTACAATGAGCAGTTCTTC CASNGGSGKSYNEQFF
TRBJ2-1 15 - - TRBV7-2 TGTGCCAGCAGCTTTTCCCTAACTAGGAGGAATGAGCAGTTCTTC CASSFSLTRRNEQFF
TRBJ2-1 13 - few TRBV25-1 TGTGCCAGCAGTGAGTACAGGGGGGGTGAGCAGTTCTTC CASSEYRGGEQFF
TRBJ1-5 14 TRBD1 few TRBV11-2 TGTGCCAGCAGCCCCGGGACAGCCAATCAGCCCCAGCATTTT CASSPGTANQPQHF
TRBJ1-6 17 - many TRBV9 TGTGCCAGCAGCCCTGGGGCGCTAGACTCCTATAATTCACCCCTCCACTTT CASSPGALDSYNSPLHF
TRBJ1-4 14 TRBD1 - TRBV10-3 TGTGCCATCAGTCCCCGGGACAGCAATGAAAAACTGTTTTTT CAISPRDSNEKLFF
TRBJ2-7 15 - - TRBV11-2 TGTGCCAGCAGCTTAGCGGTGGGAGCGTCCCACGAGCAGTACTTC CASSLAVGASHEQYF
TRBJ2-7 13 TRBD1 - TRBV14 TGTGCCAGCAGCCTAATCCGACAGGGCGAGCAGTACTTC CASSLIRQGEQYF
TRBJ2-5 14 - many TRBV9 TGTGCCAGCAGCGTCTCTAGGGGCGAGGAGACCCAGTACTTC CASSVSRGEETQYF
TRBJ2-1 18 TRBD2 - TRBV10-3 TGTGCCATCAGTGATACCCTCGGGGTAGCGGGGAATTACAATGAGCAGTTCTTC CAISDTLGVAGNYNEQFF
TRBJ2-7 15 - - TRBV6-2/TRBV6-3 TGTGCCAGCAGTTACCTACAGCCTCGACCCTACGAGCAGTACTTC CASSYLQPRPYEQYF
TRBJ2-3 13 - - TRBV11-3 TGTGCCAGCAGCGTTACGAGCAAAGATACGCAGTATTTT CASSVTSKDTQYF
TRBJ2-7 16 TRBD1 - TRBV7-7 TGTGCCAGCAGCTACTGCGCCGAGACAGGGGTTGTCGAGCAGTACTTC CASSYCAETGVVEQYF
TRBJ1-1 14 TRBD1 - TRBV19 TGTGCCAGTAGATCTAGGACAGGGAACACTGAAGCTTTCTTT CASRSRTGNTEAFF
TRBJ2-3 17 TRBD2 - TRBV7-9 TGTGCCAGCAGCGAAACCTCCCTAGCGGGGCCCACAGATACGCAGTATTTT CASSETSLAGPTDTQYF
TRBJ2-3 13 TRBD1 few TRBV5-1 TGCGCCAGCAGCAACCAGGGGGAAAATACGCAGTATTTT CASSNQGENTQYF
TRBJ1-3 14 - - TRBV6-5 TGTGCCAGCAGGCTGCAGGGGTCCGGAAACACCATATATTTT CASRLQGSGNTIYF
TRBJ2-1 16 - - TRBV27 TGTGCCAGCTTCCAGGGGGCGGGAGGGCCCTACAATGAGCAGTTCTTC CASFQGAGGPYNEQFF
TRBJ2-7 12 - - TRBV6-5 TGTGCCAGCAGAGAGTTTAACTACGAGCAGTACTTC CASREFNYEQYF
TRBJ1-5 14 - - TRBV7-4 TGTGCCAGCAGCCAAGAGAATAGAAATCAGCCCCAGCATTTT CASSQENRNQPQHF
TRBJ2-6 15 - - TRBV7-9 TGTGCCAGCAGCTTACAAGAGAGTGGGGCCAACGTCCTGACTTTC CASSLQESGANVLTF
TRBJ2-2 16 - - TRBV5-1 TGCGCCAGCTCGTCGCTTGAGACGGGGAACACCGGGGAGCTGTTTTTT CASSSLETGNTGELFF
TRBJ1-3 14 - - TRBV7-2 TGTGCCAGCAGTCCGGGGTCCTCTGGAAACACCATATATTTT CASSPGSSGNTIYF
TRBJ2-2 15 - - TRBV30 TGTGCCTGGAGTGTAATGGGGGCGGACACCGGGGAGCTGTTTTTT CAWSVMGADTGELFF
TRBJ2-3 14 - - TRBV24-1 TGTGCCACCAGTGCAGACTCTGCCGTTGGTACGCAGTATTTT CATSADSAVGTQYF
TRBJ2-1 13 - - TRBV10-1 TGCGCCAGCAGTGAGTCCGGCTACAATGAGCAGTTCTTC CASSESGYNEQFF
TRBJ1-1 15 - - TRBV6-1 TGTGCCAGCAGTCCGGAGACAATCGGGGGAACTGAAGCTTTCTTT CASSPETIGGTEAFF
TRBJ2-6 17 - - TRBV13 TGTGCCAGCAGCTTCACCAGGCAGCACTCTGGGGCCAACGTCCTGACTTTC CASSFTRQHSGANVLTF
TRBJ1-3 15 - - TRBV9 TGTGCCAGCAGCGTAGATGCGTTCTCTGGAAACACCATATATTTT CASSVDAFSGNTIYF
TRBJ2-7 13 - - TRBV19 TGTGCCAGTAGTGTAATGCCCGGTTACGAGCAGTACTTC CASSVMPGYEQYF
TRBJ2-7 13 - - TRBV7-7 TGTGCCAGCAGCCCTGTCGGTTTCGACGAGCAGTACTTC CASSPVGFDEQYF
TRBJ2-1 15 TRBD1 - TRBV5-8 TGTGCCAGCAGCACTTCCGGGACAGGGAGGAATGAGCAGTTCTTC CASSTSGTGRNEQFF
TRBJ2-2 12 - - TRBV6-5 TGTGCCAGCTCTCAGGGGACCGGGGAGCTGTTTTTT CASSQGTGELFF
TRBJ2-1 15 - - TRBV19 TGTGCCAGTAGTATATACCGGGAGAGTCGTAATGAGCAGTTCTTC CASSIYRESRNEQFF
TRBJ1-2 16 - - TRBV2 TGTGCCAGCAGTGTAGGTCACAGGGTTGAGACCTATGGCTACACCTTC CASSVGHRVETYGYTF
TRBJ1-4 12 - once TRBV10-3 TGTGCCATCAGTAGCCCCGATGAAAAACTGTTTTTT CAISSPDEKLFF
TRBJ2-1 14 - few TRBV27 TGTGCCAGCAGTATAGTTACGGGGTACACTGAGCAGTTCTTC CASSIVTGYTEQFF
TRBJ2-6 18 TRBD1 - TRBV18 TGTGCCAGCTCACCGAGGGACAGGGTAATCTCTGGGGCCAACGTCCTGACTTTC CASSPRDRVISGANVLTF
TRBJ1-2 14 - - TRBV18 TGTGCCAGCTCACCACCCGGGACTAACTATGGCTACACCTTC CASSPPGTNYGYTF